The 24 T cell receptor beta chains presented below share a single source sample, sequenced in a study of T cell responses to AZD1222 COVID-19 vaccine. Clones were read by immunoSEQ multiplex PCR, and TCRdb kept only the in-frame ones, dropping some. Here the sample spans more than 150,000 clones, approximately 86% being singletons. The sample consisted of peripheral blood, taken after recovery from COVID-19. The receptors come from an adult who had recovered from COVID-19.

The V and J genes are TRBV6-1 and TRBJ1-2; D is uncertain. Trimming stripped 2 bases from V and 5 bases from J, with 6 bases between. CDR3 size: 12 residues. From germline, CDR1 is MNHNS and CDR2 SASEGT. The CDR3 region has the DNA TGTGCCAGCAGTGAATCGGGGTATGGCTACACCTTC. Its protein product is CASSESGYGYTF.

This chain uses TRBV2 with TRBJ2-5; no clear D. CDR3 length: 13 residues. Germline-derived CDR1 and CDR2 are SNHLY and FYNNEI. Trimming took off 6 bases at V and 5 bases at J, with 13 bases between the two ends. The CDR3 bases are TGTGCCAGCAGCCGCGCGGCTGATGAGACCCAGTACTTC. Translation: CASSRAADETQYF.

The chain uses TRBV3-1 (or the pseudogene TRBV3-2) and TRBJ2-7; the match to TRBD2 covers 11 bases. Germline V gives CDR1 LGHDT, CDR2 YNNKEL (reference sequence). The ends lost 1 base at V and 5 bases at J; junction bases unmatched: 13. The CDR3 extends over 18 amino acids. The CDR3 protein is CASSQGTSGSRPPDEQYF. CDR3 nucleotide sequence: TGTGCCAGCAGCCAAGGAACTAGCGGGAGCCGCCCCCCAGACGAGCAGTACTTC.

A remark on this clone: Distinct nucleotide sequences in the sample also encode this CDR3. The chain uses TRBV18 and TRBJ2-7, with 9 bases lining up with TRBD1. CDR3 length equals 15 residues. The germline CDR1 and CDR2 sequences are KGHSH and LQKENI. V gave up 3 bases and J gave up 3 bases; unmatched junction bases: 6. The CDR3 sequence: CASSPSGQGFYEQYF. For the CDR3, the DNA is TGTGCCAGCTCACCCTCGGGACAGGGATTCTACGAGCAGTACTTC.

The CDR3 here is CASSQLDRGREKLFF. The CDR3 bases are TGCGCCAGCAGCCAGCTGGACAGGGGGCGTGAAAAACTGTTTTTT. The chain couples TRBV4-3 to TRBJ1-4, with 11 bases fitting TRBD1. The V gene end was trimmed by 3 bases and the J gene end by 7 bases; junction bases not matched to a gene: 4. The germline gives CDR1 LGHNA, CDR2 YSLEER. There are 15 residues in the CDR3.

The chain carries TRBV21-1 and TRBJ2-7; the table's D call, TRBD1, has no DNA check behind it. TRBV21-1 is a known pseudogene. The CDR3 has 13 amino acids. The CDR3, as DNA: TGTGCCAGCAGCAGGCAGACAGACTACGAGCAGTACTTC. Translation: CASSRQTDYEQYF.

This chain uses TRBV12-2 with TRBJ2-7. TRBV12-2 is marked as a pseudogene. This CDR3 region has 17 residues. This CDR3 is CASRSTIRDAPYPEQYF. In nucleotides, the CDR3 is TGTGCAAGTCGCTCAACAATAAGAGACGCTCCTTACCCCGAGCAGTACTTC.

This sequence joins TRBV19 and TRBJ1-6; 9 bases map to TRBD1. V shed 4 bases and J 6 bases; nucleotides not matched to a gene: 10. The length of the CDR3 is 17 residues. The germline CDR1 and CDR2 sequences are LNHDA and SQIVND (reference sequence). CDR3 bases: TGTGCCAGTAGTACTTCCGGGACAGGGATCCGTAATTCACCCCTCCACTTT. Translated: CASSTSGTGIRNSPLHF.

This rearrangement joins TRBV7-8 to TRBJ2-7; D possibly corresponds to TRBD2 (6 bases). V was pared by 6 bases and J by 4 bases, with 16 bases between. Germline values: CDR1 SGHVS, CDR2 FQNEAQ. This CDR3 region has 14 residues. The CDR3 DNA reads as TGTGCCAGCAGATCCTCGGGGGTGAGTTACGAGCAGTACTTC. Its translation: CASRSSGVSYEQYF.

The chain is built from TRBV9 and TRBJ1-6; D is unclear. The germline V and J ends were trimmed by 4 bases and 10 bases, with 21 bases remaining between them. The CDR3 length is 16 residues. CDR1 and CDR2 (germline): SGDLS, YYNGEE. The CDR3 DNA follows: TGTGCCAGCAGCCTCACACCTTCCTTCGGAGGGTCACCCCTCCACTTT. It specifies CASSLTPSFGGSPLHF.

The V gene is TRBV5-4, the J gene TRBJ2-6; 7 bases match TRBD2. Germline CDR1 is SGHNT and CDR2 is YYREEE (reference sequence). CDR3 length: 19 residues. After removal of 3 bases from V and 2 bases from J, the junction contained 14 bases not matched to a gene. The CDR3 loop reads CASSWGGGLIQTGANVLTF. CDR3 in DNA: TGTGCCAGCAGCTGGGGGGGAGGGTTGATACAGACTGGGGCCAACGTCCTGACTTTC.

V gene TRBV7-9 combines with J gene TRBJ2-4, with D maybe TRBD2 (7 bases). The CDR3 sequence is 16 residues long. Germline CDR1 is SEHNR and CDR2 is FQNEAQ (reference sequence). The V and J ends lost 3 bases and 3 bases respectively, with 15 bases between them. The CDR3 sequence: CASSFGGGADKNIQYF. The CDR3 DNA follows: TGTGCCAGCAGCTTCGGAGGGGGGGCGGACAAAAACATTCAGTACTTC.

CDR3 DNA sequence: TGTGCCAGCAGTACGATTAGTGGGGGGAACTATGGCTACACCTTC. It specifies CASSTISGGNYGYTF. This chain connects TRBV27 to TRBJ1-2; perhaps TRBD1 as D (5 bases). Trimming removed 5 bases at V and 2 bases at J, with 15 bases between. The CDR3 runs to 15 residues. Per germline, CDR1 MNHEY and CDR2 SMNVEV (reference sequence).

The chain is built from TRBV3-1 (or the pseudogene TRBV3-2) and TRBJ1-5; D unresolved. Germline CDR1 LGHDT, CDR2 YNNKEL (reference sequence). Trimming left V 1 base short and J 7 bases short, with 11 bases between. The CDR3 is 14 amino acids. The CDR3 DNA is TGTGCCAGCAGCCAAGCAGATGGCAGACAGCCCCAGCATTTT. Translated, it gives CASSQADGRQPQHF.

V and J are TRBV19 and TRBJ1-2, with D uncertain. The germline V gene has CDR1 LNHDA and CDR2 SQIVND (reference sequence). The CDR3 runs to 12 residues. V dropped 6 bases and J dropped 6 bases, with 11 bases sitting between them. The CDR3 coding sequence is TGTGCCAGTAGGGACTGGGCGAATGGCTACACCTTC. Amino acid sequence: CASRDWANGYTF.

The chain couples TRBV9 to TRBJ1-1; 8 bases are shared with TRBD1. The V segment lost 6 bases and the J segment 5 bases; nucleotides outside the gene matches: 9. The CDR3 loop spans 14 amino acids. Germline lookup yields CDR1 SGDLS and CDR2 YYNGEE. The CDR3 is CASNRDRGGTEAFF. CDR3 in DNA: TGTGCCAGCAACCGAGACAGGGGAGGTACTGAAGCTTTCTTT.

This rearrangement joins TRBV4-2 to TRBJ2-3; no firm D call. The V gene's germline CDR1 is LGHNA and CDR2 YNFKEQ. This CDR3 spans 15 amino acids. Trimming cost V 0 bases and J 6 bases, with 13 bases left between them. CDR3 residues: CASSQDNGPTDTQYF. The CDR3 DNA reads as TGTGCCAGCAGCCAAGATAATGGACCAACGGATACGCAGTATTTT.

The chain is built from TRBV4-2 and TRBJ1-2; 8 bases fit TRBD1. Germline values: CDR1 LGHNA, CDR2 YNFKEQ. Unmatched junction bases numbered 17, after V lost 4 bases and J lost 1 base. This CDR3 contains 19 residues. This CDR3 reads CASSRRTQGADLFNYGYTF. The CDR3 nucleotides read TGTGCCAGCAGCCGACGAACCCAGGGGGCAGACCTATTTAACTATGGCTACACCTTC.

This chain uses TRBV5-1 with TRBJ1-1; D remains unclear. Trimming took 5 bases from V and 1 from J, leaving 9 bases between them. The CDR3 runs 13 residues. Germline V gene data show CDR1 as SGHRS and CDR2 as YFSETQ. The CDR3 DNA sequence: TGCGCCAGCAGTTTTGAACAGAACACTGAAGCTTTCTTT. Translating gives CASSFEQNTEAFF.

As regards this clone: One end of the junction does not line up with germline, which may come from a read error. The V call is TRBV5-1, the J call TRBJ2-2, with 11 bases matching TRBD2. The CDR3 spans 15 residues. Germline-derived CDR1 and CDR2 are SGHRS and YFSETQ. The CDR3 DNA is TGCGCCAGCAGCTTGGGACTAGCGGGGCCCGGGAAGCTGTTTTTT. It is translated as CASSLGLAGPGKLFF.

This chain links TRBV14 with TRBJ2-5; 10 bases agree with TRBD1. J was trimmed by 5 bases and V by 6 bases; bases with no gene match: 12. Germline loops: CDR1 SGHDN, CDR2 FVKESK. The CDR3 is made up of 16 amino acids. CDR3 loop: CASSSDRGRFLETQYF. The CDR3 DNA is TGTGCCAGCAGTTCTGACAGGGGGCGGTTTCTGGAGACCCAGTACTTC.

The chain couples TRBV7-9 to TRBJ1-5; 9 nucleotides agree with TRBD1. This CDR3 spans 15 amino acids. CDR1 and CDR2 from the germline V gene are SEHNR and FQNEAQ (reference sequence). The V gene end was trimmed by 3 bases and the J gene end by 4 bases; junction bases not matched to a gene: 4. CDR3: CASSLGGTGNQPQHF. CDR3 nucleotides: TGTGCCAGCAGCTTGGGGGGGACAGGGAATCAGCCCCAGCATTTT.

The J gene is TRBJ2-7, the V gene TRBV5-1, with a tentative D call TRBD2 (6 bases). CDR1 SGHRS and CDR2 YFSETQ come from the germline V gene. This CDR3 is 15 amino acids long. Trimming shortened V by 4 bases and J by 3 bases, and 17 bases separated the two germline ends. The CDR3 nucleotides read TGCGCCAGCAGCCCGTGGGGGGTCAGACACTACGAGCAGTACTTC. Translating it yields CASSPWGVRHYEQYF.

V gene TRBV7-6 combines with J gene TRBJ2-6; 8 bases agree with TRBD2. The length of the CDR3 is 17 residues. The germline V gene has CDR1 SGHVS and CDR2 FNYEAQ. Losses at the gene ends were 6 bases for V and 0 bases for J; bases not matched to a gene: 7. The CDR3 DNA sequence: TGTGCCAGCAGTATAGCGGGGTCGCTCTCTGGGGCCAACGTCCTGACTTTC. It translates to CASSIAGSLSGANVLTF.